A selection of T cell receptor beta chains follows, all from one sample in a study of shared clonotypes between healthy human individuals. Libraries were prepared by immunoSEQ multiplex PCR; TCRdb keeps only in-frame clonotypes and omits some of them. The sample yields 600,000 to 700,000 clones, more than 70% seen once. Sample: memory CD4+ T cells sorted from blood. Receptor source: a woman in her thirties in good health. Both conserved end residues are part of each CDR3. The D gene is left open where the match is weak. Size is stated for part of the rows, as once, few or many counts, or as a class when the clone is expanded.

clone size	J gene	V gene	D gene	CDR3 protein	CDR3 DNA
NA	TRBJ2-3	TRBV5-4	NA	CASSLAASGVFGTDTQYF	TGTGCCAGCAGCTTGGCCGCCTCGGGAGTCTTCGGCACAGATACGCAGTATTTT
NA	TRBJ2-1	TRBV5-1	TRBD2	CASSPGTSGPSHNEQFF	TGCGCCAGCAGCCCTGGGACTAGCGGGCCAAGCCACAATGAGCAGTTCTTC
few	TRBJ2-5	TRBV10-2	TRBD2	CASSLAGGRETQYF	TGCGCCAGCAGCTTAGCGGGAGGGCGGGAGACCCAGTACTTC
NA	TRBJ2-3	TRBV10-1	TRBD2	CASSGGASGAYTQYF	TGCGCCAGCAGTGGGGGAGCTAGCGGGGCGTATACGCAGTATTTT
NA	TRBJ1-3	TRBV19	NA	CASRTGPQNSGNTIYF	TGTGCCAGTAGGACCGGCCCCCAGAACTCTGGAAACACCATATATTTT
NA	TRBJ1-4	TRBV7-2	NA	CASSTRRALGEKLFF	TGTGCCAGCAGCACAAGACGGGCCCTTGGGGAAAAACTGTTTTTT
NA	TRBJ1-4	TRBV2	NA	CASSEEGYGEKLFF	TGTGCCAGCAGTGAGGAAGGGTACGGAGAAAAACTGTTTTTT
NA	TRBJ1-5	TRBV2	NA	CASRRTWGSNQPQHF	TGTGCCAGCAGACGGACGTGGGGTAGCAATCAGCCCCAGCATTTT
NA	TRBJ1-5	TRBV6-1	NA	CASREGQGPGHSNQPQHF	TGTGCCAGCAGGGAAGGACAAGGACCGGGACATAGCAATCAGCCCCAGCATTTT
NA	TRBJ1-1	TRBV11-2	NA	CASSLDLGQTMNTEAFF	TGTGCCAGCAGCTTGGACCTAGGACAGACCATGAACACTGAAGCTTTCTTT
NA	TRBJ2-1	TRBV11-3	TRBD2	CASSLAAGAREQFF	TGTGCCAGCAGCTTAGCGGCGGGAGCCCGTGAGCAGTTCTTC
once	TRBJ2-7	TRBV5-5	TRBD2	CASSFGREISYEQYF	TGTGCCAGCAGCTTTGGGCGGGAGATTTCCTACGAGCAGTACTTC
NA	TRBJ2-1	TRBV5-1	TRBD2	CASSLERGRRSYNEQFF	TGCGCCAGCAGCTTGGAACGCGGGAGGAGGTCCTACAATGAGCAGTTCTTC
NA	TRBJ1-5	TRBV19	TRBD1	CASRTTGVAPQHF	TGTGCCAGTAGAACGACAGGGGTCGCGCCCCAGCATTTT
NA	TRBJ2-2	TRBV19	TRBD1	CASSILDRGAGELFF	TGTGCCAGTAGTATACTGGACAGGGGTGCTGGGGAGCTGTTTTTT
NA	TRBJ2-5	TRBV11-3	TRBD2	CASSLGAGVGETQYF	TGTGCCAGCAGCTTAGGAGCGGGAGTTGGAGAGACCCAGTACTTC